This T cell receptor (beta chain) was sequenced during a study of Graves' ophthalmopathy and Graves' hyperthyroidism. Broader study findings: Blood also harbored most expanded thyroid clonotypes above 0.001 frequency. In predicting ophthalmopathy progression, the model reached 65% to 71% sensitivity and under 85% specificity.

The CDR3 spans 16 residues. CDR1 is LNHNV, CDR2 YYDKDF, per germline (reference sequence). With 3 bases clipped from V and 4 bases from J, the junction kept 6 bases outside the gene matches. The study amplified TCR beta CDR3 regions using RNA transcripts. Following a first-round RT-PCR that used HTBI primers, a second-round multiplex PCR was carried out. TCRdb passed the multiplex PCR reads through MiXCR, listing each CDR3 protein once. Among around 1.1 million distinct CDR3 sequences listed, less than 45% were seen once. On this clonotype: Its matching antigen is unknown.

The sample comprised peripheral blood or thyroid tissue (not recorded which). The sequence derives from an adult man with Graves' hyperthyroidism. This chain connects TRBV15 to TRBJ2-5, with TRBD2 matching over 12 bases. CDR3 in amino acids: CATSSTTSGSAETQYF. As DNA, the CDR3 is TGTGCCACCAGCAGTACGACTAGCGGGAGTGCAGAGACCCAGTACTTC.